The T cell receptor beta chain described here comes from a study of CD8 T cells in ankylosing spondylitis (dated by TCRdb to 2016 to 2017). With respect to the entire study: The study profiled T cell receptor beta repertoires in healthy donors and ankylosing spondylitis patients to find disease-linked TCR variants. In total, the full study cohort was made up of 85 to 140 healthy donors and 25 ankylosing spondylitis patients. Samples of peripheral blood were taken, and for ankylosing spondylitis patients, synovial fluid was collected as well.

Details on this clonotype: Its antigen specificity is not known. Per-nucleotide qualities are absent, and no much larger clonotype sits a single base away.

Overall study results and their limits: According to the report, matched synovial fluid samples from ankylosing spondylitis patients were significantly enriched for the disease-linked clones. A TCR beta motif made up of seven or eight highly homologous amino acid variants appeared to be characteristic of blood from ankylosing spondylitis patients. Some motif variants had previously been reported in the synovial fluid and blood of reactive arthritis patients, which suggests shared mechanisms of disease initiation. The disease-linked clones showed a CD8+ phenotype and occurred at relatively low frequencies in peripheral blood.

The sequencer listed for this sample is Illumina HiSeq 2500. Quantitative 5'-RACE with molecular barcodes was the method used to prepare the TCR beta libraries. The study's own analysis went as follows. Disease-linked TCR variants were identified with a new computational method built on a probabilistic model of VDJ rearrangement. In TCRdb, the public reads were trimmed at Q25 with fastp and aligned with MiXCR, with productive beta chains retained. Every entry covers one CDR3 protein and lists the most common genes and DNA from its rows. Clone size and V and J calls follow TCRdb, not the original study. In all, the sample holds some 700,000 distinct CDR3 sequences, and 19% of those were seen once. About a fifth of the sample is taken by the ten largest. Inclusive of the bounding cysteine and phenylalanine, the CDR3 is 14 residues long. Of the read, only the CDR3 DNA is kept; its 42 bases are in frame from base 1. According to the germline V gene (reference sequence), CDR1 reads LNHDA and CDR2 reads SQIVND. V is cut back by 3 bases and J by 8 bases, with 4 bases in the junction unmatched.

This clonotype originated in a male donor with ankylosing spondylitis. Sequenced material: blood, either unsorted or a sorted T cell fraction (not recorded which). The sequence joins TRBV19 to TRBJ1-6, and 7 junctional nucleotides match TRBD1. In nucleotide form, the sequence is TGTGCCAGTAGTATCGGGGACAGAGATTCACCCCTCCACTTT. This sequence encodes CASSIGDRDSPLHF.